This T cell receptor beta chain was documented in a study of blood T cell repertoires in COVID-19. The wider study: The analysed material was cDNA or gDNA that came from T cells, B-cell-depleted T cells, or PBMCs.

Methods used by the authors: From reference gene primer amplification, estimates of nucleated cell counts were derived. Assay: immunoSEQ multiplex PCR; the TCRdb copy retains only in-frame clones and omits some. That table furnishes V, J and clone size, whereas the DNA furnished D and trimming. This sample has roughly 130,000 clones, with 82% found just once. The ends lost 5 bases at V and 0 bases at J; junction bases unmatched: 15. The CDR3 covers 20 residues. Germline lookup yields CDR1 SNHLY and CDR2 FYNNEI. V gene TRBV2 combines with J gene TRBJ2-6; 8 positions agree with TRBD1. The sample taken for sequencing was peripheral blood. The sequence derives from a woman in her 70s with acute or convalescent COVID-19. The DNA of the CDR3 is TGTGCCAGCAGTACCTCCGGACAGGGCGTTAGCTACTCTGGGGCCAACGTCCTGACTTTC. Protein sequence: CASSTSGQGVSYSGANVLTF.